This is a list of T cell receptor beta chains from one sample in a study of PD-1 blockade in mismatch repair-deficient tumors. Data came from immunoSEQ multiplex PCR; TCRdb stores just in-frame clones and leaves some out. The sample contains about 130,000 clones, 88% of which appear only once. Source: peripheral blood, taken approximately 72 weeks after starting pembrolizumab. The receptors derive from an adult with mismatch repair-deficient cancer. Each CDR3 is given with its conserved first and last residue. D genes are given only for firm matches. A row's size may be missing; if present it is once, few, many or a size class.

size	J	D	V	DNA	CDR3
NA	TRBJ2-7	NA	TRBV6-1	TGTGCCAGCAGTGCCTTTCGGCAGACACTCCCTCTCGAGCAGTACTTC	CASSAFRQTLPLEQYF
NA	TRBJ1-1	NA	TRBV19	TGTGCCAGTAGTATAGGGGAAATAACTGAAGCTTTCTTT	CASSIGEITEAFF
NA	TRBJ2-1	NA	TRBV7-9	TGTGCCAGCAGCTTAGTAAGCGCGGCCTACAATGAGCAGTTCTTC	CASSLVSAAYNEQFF
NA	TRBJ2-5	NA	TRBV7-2	TGTGCCAGCAGCTTAGTCGGGGCCTGGGGGGAGACCCAGTACTTC	CASSLVGAWGETQYF
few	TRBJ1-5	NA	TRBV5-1	TGCGCCAGCAGCTTAGGGAGCAATCAGCCCCAGCATTTT	CASSLGSNQPQHF
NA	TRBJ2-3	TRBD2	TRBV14	TGTGCCAGCAGCCCACTAGCGGGAGGCAGCACAGATACGCAGTATTTT	CASSPLAGGSTDTQYF
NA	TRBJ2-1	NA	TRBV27	TGTGCCAGCAGTTTATCAGGCAGCTCCTACAATGAGCAGTTCTTC	CASSLSGSSYNEQFF
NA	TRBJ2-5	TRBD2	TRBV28	TGTGCCAGCAGTCGCTTAGCGGGAGGGGAGACCCAGTACTTC	CASSRLAGGETQYF
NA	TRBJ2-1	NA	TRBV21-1	TGTGCCAGCAGCAAAAAGCGGGCGGGGACGAACAATGAGCAGTTCTTC	CASSKKRAGTNNEQFF
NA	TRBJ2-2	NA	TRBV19	TGTGCCAGTAGTATGGAGGAGGTCGTGAACACCGGGGAGCTGTTTTTT	CASSMEEVVNTGELFF
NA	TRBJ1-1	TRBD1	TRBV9	TGTGCCAGCAGCCCCCGGACAGGGGCCACGAACACTGAAGCTTTCTTT	CASSPRTGATNTEAFF
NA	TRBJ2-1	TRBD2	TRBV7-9	TGTGCCAGCAGCCCGCGGGAGGGCCGGTTGGTAAATGAGCAGTTCTTC	CASSPREGRLVNEQFF
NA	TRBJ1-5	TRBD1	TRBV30	TGTGCCTGGAGTGGACAGGGGGCGCAGCCCCAGCATTTT	CAWSGQGAQPQHF
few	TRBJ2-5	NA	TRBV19	TGTGCCAGTAGTATGGGTCTCGCCCAGTACTTC	CASSMGLAQYF
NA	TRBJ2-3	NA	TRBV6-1	TGTGCCACCGCCGGTACGCAGTATTTT	CATAGTQYF
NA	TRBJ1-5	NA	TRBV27	TGTGCCAGCAGTTTTGGGGGAGGGCCCAATCAGCCCCAGCATTTT	CASSFGGGPNQPQHF
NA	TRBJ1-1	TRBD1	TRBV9	TGTGCCAGCGGGACAGGAGATACTGAAGCTTTCTTT	CASGTGDTEAFF
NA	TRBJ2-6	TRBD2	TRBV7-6	TGTGCCAGCAGCCGGACTAGCGGGATAGGTGGGGCCAACGTCCTGACTTTC	CASSRTSGIGGANVLTF
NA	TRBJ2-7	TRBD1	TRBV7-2	TGTGCCAGCAGCTCCACAGGGGGTTCCTACGAGCAGTACTTC	CASSSTGGSYEQYF
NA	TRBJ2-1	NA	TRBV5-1	TGCGCCAGCAGCTTGGGGTCCAATGAGCAGTTCTTC	CASSLGSNEQFF
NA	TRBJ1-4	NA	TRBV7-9	TGTGCCAGCAGCCACCCACAGGCAGACTCTGAAAAACTGTTTTTT	CASSHPQADSEKLFF
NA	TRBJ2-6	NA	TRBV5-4	TGTGCCAGCAGCACCACTGCCTCCCACTCTGGGGCCAACGTCCTGACTTTC	CASSTTASHSGANVLTF
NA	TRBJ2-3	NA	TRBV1	TGCACCAGCAGCCTTGGACTAGCCCTTAGCACAGATACGCAGTATTTT	CTSSLGLALSTDTQYF
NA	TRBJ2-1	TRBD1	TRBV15	TGTGCCACCAGCAGAGTTCAGACAGGGGTCAATGAGCAGTTCTTC	CATSRVQTGVNEQFF
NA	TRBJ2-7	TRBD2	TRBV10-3	TGTGCCATCAGTGATCTAGCGGGGATCTACGAGCAGTACTTC	CAISDLAGIYEQYF
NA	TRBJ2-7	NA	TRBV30	TGTGCCTGGAGTTTGAGGGGTTTAGGAGAGCAGTACTTC	CAWSLRGLGEQYF
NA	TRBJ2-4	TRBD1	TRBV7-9	TGTGCCAGCAGCTTAGTCGACAGGGGCCCCGTCTACTTC	CASSLVDRGPVYF
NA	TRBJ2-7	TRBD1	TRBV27	TGTGCCAGCAGTTTAGGGACAGGGGATGAGCAGTACTTC	CASSLGTGDEQYF